These T cell receptor beta chains were read from a single sample in a study of blood T cells in healthy people across ages. TCRdb used MiXCR to reprocess the 5' RACE reads, holding one entry per CDR3 protein. The table includes about a million distinct CDR3 sequences, around two fifths detected once. The specimen was blood. The receptors originated from a man aged 18 to 35 in good health. The CDR3 runs from the conserved cysteine through the conserved F or W. The D gene is left open where the match is weak. Not every row has a clone size; where given, it reads once, few, many or a size class.

J | length | V | D | size | DNA | CDR3
TRBJ2-5 | 13 | TRBV20-1 | . | . | TGCAGTGCTTGCGAGGGGACCGAGGAGACCCAGTACTTC | CSACEGTEETQYF
TRBJ1-2 | 15 | TRBV7-9 | . | few | TGTGCCAGCAGCTTAGCCAGCCTAAATAACTATGGCTACACCTTC | CASSLASLNNYGYTF
TRBJ2-1 | 13 | TRBV6-5 | . | many | TGTGCCAGCAGTGACTCTGGAGCGGATGAGCAGTTCTTC | CASSDSGADEQFF
TRBJ2-1 | 15 | TRBV27 | . | . | TGTGCCAGCAGACCACCGGGACGGTACGACAATGAGCAGTTCTTC | CASRPPGRYDNEQFF
TRBJ1-6 | 15 | TRBV4-1 | . | few | TGCGCCAGCAGCCAAGGGGAGGTCTCAAGTTCACCCCTCCACTTT | CASSQGEVSSSPLHF
TRBJ2-7 | 13 | TRBV4-3 | . | . | TGCGCCAGCAGCCAAGATGAGGGAGGCGAGCAGTACTTC | CASSQDEGGEQYF
TRBJ1-2 | 15 | TRBV14 | . | . | TGTGCCAGCAGCCAAGAGCTGGGGATTAACTATGGCTACACCTTC | CASSQELGINYGYTF
TRBJ2-1 | 14 | TRBV6-5 | TRBD1 | few | TGTGCCAGCAGTTCAACATACAGGGGGGCTGAGCAGTTCTTC | CASSSTYRGAEQFF
TRBJ2-1 | 15 | TRBV29-1 | TRBD1 | . | TGCAGCGTCACCGCCGGACAGGGGAGACCCAATGAGCAGTTCTTC | CSVTAGQGRPNEQFF
TRBJ2-7 | 15 | TRBV4-1 | TRBD2 | . | TGCGCCAGCAGCCAAGATGCTAGCGGATTCAATGAGCAGTACTTC | CASSQDASGFNEQYF
TRBJ1-3 | 14 | TRBV4-2 | . | once | TGTGCCAGCAGCCAAGGAAGAGGGGGGGACACCATATATTTT | CASSQGRGGDTIYF
TRBJ1-5 | 12 | TRBV7-2 | . | few | TGTGCCAGCAGCTTAGCGCTCGGCCTCCAGCATTTT | CASSLALGLQHF
TRBJ2-1 | 16 | TRBV11-2 | . | . | TGTGCCAGCAGCTTAGTAATGCCCCTTGGAGGCAATGAGCAGTTCTTC | CASSLVMPLGGNEQFF
TRBJ1-2 | 15 | TRBV5-6 | . | few | TGTGCCAGCAGCTTGGGGCCGTGGTCTAACTATGGCTACACCTTC | CASSLGPWSNYGYTF
TRBJ2-1 | 13 | TRBV30 | TRBD2 | . | TGTGCCCGCTCTGGCGGGGGGTACAATGAGCAGTTCTTC | CARSGGGYNEQFF
TRBJ2-7 | 16 | TRBV7-9 | . | . | TGTGCCAGCAGCTTATTTTTAGGACAGAGCTCCTACGAGCAGTACTTC | CASSLFLGQSSYEQYF
TRBJ2-2 | 13 | TRBV5-1 | . | . | TGCGCCAGCGGGTTCGCGAACACCGGGGAGCTGTTTTTT | CASGFANTGELFF
TRBJ2-3 | 15 | TRBV4-3 | . | few | TGCGCCAGCAGCCAAGTTCGGGACCCCCCAGATACGCAGTATTTT | CASSQVRDPPDTQYF
TRBJ1-1 | 15 | TRBV12-3/TRBV12-4 | . | once | TGTGCCAGCAGTTTCGGCCAGGTCATGAACACTGAAGCTTTCTTT | CASSFGQVMNTEAFF
TRBJ2-1 | 14 | TRBV21-1 | . | . | TGTGCCAGCAGCACCGGGACTAGAAGCGATGAGCAGTTCTTC | CASSTGTRSDEQFF
TRBJ1-1 | 13 | TRBV10-3 | . | few | TGTGCCATCAGTGAGAGGAGTATGGCTGAAGCTTTCTTT | CAISERSMAEAFF
TRBJ1-2 | 15 | TRBV3-1 | . | . | TGTGCCAGCAGCCAAGATCTCGGGACGACCTATGGCTACACCTTC | CASSQDLGTTYGYTF
TRBJ2-7 | 20 | TRBV12-5 | . | few | TGTGCTAGTGGTTTTATCCTCCCCGGGACACTTCGCAGGTCCTCCTACGAGCAGTACTTC | CASGFILPGTLRRSSYEQYF
TRBJ1-2 | 13 | TRBV2 | . | . | TGTGCCAGCAGGGAGAGGGTAAACTATGGCTACACCTTC | CASRERVNYGYTF
TRBJ2-2 | 14 | TRBV5-1 | . | . | TGCGCCAGCAGCCAGGGGACGGACACCGGGGAGCTGTTTTTT | CASSQGTDTGELFF
TRBJ2-3 | 15 | TRBV9 | TRBD1 | . | TGTGCCAGCAGACAGACAGGGCGTCACACAGATACGCAGTATTTT | CASRQTGRHTDTQYF
TRBJ2-1 | 16 | TRBV7-3 | TRBD1 | . | TGTGCCAGCAGCTTAGATACAGGGGGTGACTACAATGAGCAGTTCTTC | CASSLDTGGDYNEQFF
TRBJ2-3 | 15 | TRBV20-1 | TRBD2 | . | TGCAGTGCTAGAGATCCTAGCGGGGGGGCCGGTACGCAGTATTTT | CSARDPSGGAGTQYF
TRBJ2-3 | 16 | TRBV10-3 | TRBD2 | many | TGTGCCATCAGTGAAGGTCCTAGCGGGGGTACAGATACGCAGTATTTT | CAISEGPSGGTDTQYF
TRBJ2-5 | 14 | TRBV12-3/TRBV12-4 | . | . | TGTGCCAGCAGTTTATGGCAGGACGGGGAGACCCAGTACTTC | CASSLWQDGETQYF
TRBJ2-7 | 13 | TRBV27 | . | . | TGTGCCAGCAGCTCAACACAGGGTGTCGAGCAGTACTTC | CASSSTQGVEQYF
TRBJ1-5 | 17 | TRBV6-6 | . | . | TGTGCCAGCAGTTACTCCGCCGGCGGATATAGCAATCAGCCCCAGCATTTT | CASSYSAGGYSNQPQHF